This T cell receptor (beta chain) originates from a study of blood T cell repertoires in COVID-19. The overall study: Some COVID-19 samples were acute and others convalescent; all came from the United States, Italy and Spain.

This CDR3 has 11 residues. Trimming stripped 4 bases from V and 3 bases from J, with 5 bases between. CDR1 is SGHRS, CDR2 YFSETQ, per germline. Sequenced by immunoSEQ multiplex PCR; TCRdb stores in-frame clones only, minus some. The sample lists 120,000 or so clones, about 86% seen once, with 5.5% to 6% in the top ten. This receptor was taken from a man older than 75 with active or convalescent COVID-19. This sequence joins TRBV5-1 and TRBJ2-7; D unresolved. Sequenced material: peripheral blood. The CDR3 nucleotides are TGCGCCAGCAGCACGGGCTACGAGCAGTACTTC. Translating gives CASSTGYEQYF.